The rows below give T cell receptor beta chains drawn from one sample of a study of OX40 agonist ivuxolimab in advanced cancers. Some clones are missing from TCRdb's copy, which holds only in-frame ones; the method was immunoSEQ multiplex PCR. Altogether around 22,000 clones are present, roughly 90% being singletons, with the ten largest covering about 32%. The material sequenced was CD4+ or CD8+ T cells sorted from blood, taken in a trial of the OX40 agonist ivuxolimab. These receptors came from an adult with an advanced solid tumor such as melanoma, head and neck, liver or kidney cancer. Both conserved end residues are part of each CDR3. Fields, in order: clone size, V gene, J gene, D gene, CDR3 DNA, CDR3 protein. A D gene is named only where the DNA matches it firmly. Only part of the rows carry a size: once, few, many, or a class if the clone is expanded.

NA	TRBV7-2	TRBJ2-1	TRBD2	TGTGCCAGCAGCTTACTGCTAGCGGACAATGAGCAGTTCTTC	CASSLLLADNEQFF
NA	TRBV19	TRBJ1-2	TRBD1	TGTGCCAGTAGTATAGTTGTGTTTGAGGACAGGGTACACTATGGCTACACCTTC	CASSIVVFEDRVHYGYTF
NA	TRBV11-3	TRBJ2-1	TRBD2	TGTGCCAGCAGCCCAGGACTAGCGGATTACAATGAGCAGTTCTTC	CASSPGLADYNEQFF
NA	TRBV29-1	TRBJ1-2	NA	TGCAGCGGTCTCACAAGGGAAGGTGGCTACACCTTC	CSGLTREGGYTF
NA	TRBV29-1	TRBJ2-1	TRBD1	TGCAGCGTCCCGACAGGGTTCTACAATGAGCAGTTCTTC	CSVPTGFYNEQFF
NA	TRBV7-6	TRBJ2-1	NA	TGTGCCAGCAGCTCGAGACTATCCGACAATGAGCAGTTCTTC	CASSSRLSDNEQFF
NA	TRBV5-6	TRBJ1-1	NA	TGTGCCAGCAGCGGGGAGACAGAGTACACTGAAGCTTTCTTT	CASSGETEYTEAFF
NA	TRBV5-5	TRBJ2-7	TRBD2	TGTGCCAGCAGCTTGATCGCGGGAGCGGCGAACGAGCAGTACTTC	CASSLIAGAANEQYF
NA	TRBV15	TRBJ2-3	TRBD1	TGTGCCACCAGGGGCCCCGGGACAGTTCTCACAGATACGCAGTATTTT	CATRGPGTVLTDTQYF
NA	TRBV5-6	TRBJ2-5	NA	TGTGCCAGCAGCTATGACGGACGCCTCCAGTACTTC	CASSYDGRLQYF
NA	TRBV7-2	TRBJ1-3	TRBD1	TGTGCCAGCAGCTTTGGACAGGGATCCCTCTCTGGAAACACCATATATTTT	CASSFGQGSLSGNTIYF
NA	TRBV7-2	TRBJ2-2	NA	TGTGCCAGCAGCTTAGTTGCCTATCGGGGCACGAACACCGGGGAGCTGTTTTTT	CASSLVAYRGTNTGELFF
NA	TRBV7-6	TRBJ2-7	NA	TGTGCCAGCAGCTTAGAGGCCGGGACCTACGAGCAGTACTTC	CASSLEAGTYEQYF
NA	TRBV4-1	TRBJ2-7	TRBD1	TGCGCCAGCAGCCAAGTCCACGGGACAGGGCAGTACGAGCAGTACTTC	CASSQVHGTGQYEQYF
NA	TRBV19	TRBJ1-1	TRBD1	TGTGCCAGCATTCCCGGGACAGTTTTGAACACTGAAGCTTTCTTT	CASIPGTVLNTEAFF
NA	TRBV7-8	TRBJ2-5	TRBD2	TGTGCCAGCGGACGACTAGCGGGTAGCCAAGAGACCCAGTACTTC	CASGRLAGSQETQYF
NA	TRBV5-5	TRBJ2-7	TRBD1	TGTGCCAGCAGCTTAAGTCCAGGGGGACAGATCGAGCAGTACTTC	CASSLSPGGQIEQYF
once	TRBV21-1	TRBJ2-5	NA	TGTGCCAGCAGCAAGGGACTAGCGGGGGGTTACCAAGAGACCCAGTACTTC	CASSKGLAGGYQETQYF
NA	TRBV9	TRBJ2-7	NA	TGTGCCAGCAGCGTAAGTGGGGGCTACGAGCAGTACTTC	CASSVSGGYEQYF
NA	TRBV28	TRBJ2-7	NA	TGTGCCAGCCGGGCCCGGGACACCTCACCCTACGAGCAGTACTTC	CASRARDTSPYEQYF
NA	TRBV7-9	TRBJ2-1	NA	TGTGCCAGCAGCCCTCCCGGGGTTGAGCAGTTCTTC	CASSPPGVEQFF
once	TRBV21-1	TRBJ2-7	NA	TGTGCCAGCATGATATACTTGGGGCTTTCTACCTACGAGCAGTACTTC	CASMIYLGLSTYEQYF
NA	TRBV6-5	TRBJ2-1	TRBD2	TGTGCCAGCAGTTCCCTTCCTAGCGGGAGTGAGCAGTTCTTC	CASSSLPSGSEQFF
NA	TRBV21-1	TRBJ2-3	NA	TGTGCCAGCAGCAAAGCGCTCGACAAACTCGAGGCAGATACGCAGTATTTT	CASSKALDKLEADTQYF
NA	TRBV13	TRBJ2-1	NA	TGTGCCAGCAGCTTAGGGCAAATCAATGAGCAGTTCTTC	CASSLGQINEQFF
NA	TRBV5-4	TRBJ2-1	NA	TGTGCCAGCGGGCTAGGCAGTGAGCAGTTCTTC	CASGLGSEQFF
NA	TRBV7-9	TRBJ2-3	NA	TGTGCCAGCAGCTTAACTTCAGATACGCAGTATTTT	CASSLTSDTQYF
NA	TRBV19	TRBJ2-1	TRBD2	TGTGCCAGTAGCGGAGGGGGACTAGCGGGAGGACTTGCCTACAATGAGCAGTTCTTC	CASSGGGLAGGLAYNEQFF
NA	TRBV27	TRBJ2-1	TRBD2	TGTGCCAGCAGTCCTCCGGGACTAGTGAGCTCCTACAATGAGCAGTTCTTC	CASSPPGLVSSYNEQFF
NA	TRBV12-5	TRBJ2-1	NA	TGTGCTAGTGGCACAGGGTCTCGCTCCTACAATGAGCAGTTCTTC	CASGTGSRSYNEQFF
NA	TRBV14	TRBJ1-4	NA	TGTGCCAGCAGCCAAAACGAGGGAACTGAAAAACTGTTTTTT	CASSQNEGTEKLFF
NA	TRBV2	TRBJ2-7	TRBD1	TGTGCCAGCAGTCCCGGGACAGGGTCTATCTACGAGCAGTACTTC	CASSPGTGSIYEQYF
NA	TRBV7-9	TRBJ1-2	NA	TGTGCCAGCAGCCCATTAGGAGGGGCGGGCTTTGCTAACTATGGCTACACCTTC	CASSPLGGAGFANYGYTF
NA	TRBV20-1	TRBJ2-7	NA	TGCAGTGCTAGAGAGGCGCTCGAGCAGTACTTC	CSAREALEQYF
NA	TRBV7-9	TRBJ1-5	TRBD1	TGTGCCAGCAGCACGACAGGGGCATATCAGCCCCAGCATTTT	CASSTTGAYQPQHF
NA	TRBV7-6	TRBJ2-7	NA	TGTGCCAGCAGCTTAACGGCCTCCTACGAGCAGTACTTC	CASSLTASYEQYF
NA	TRBV5-5	TRBJ2-3	NA	TGTGCCAGCAGCTTGGTCTTCCAGCCAGATACGCAGTATTTT	CASSLVFQPDTQYF
once	TRBV5-1	TRBJ2-2	TRBD1	TGCGCCAGCAGCCCCAAAGGGGGACAGGGAATCACGAACACCGGGGAGCTGTTTTTT	CASSPKGGQGITNTGELFF
NA	TRBV4-1	TRBJ2-7	TRBD2	TGCGCCAGCAGCCAAGAGGGACTAGCGGGGGCCTACGAGCAGTACTTC	CASSQEGLAGAYEQYF
once	TRBV15	TRBJ2-5	TRBD1	TGTGCCACCAGCAGAGGACAGGGTCTCCAAGAGACCCAGTACTTC	CATSRGQGLQETQYF
few	TRBV29-1	TRBJ2-5	NA	TGCAGCGTTGAATCCGGGATCCAGTACTTC	CSVESGIQYF
once	TRBV7-8	TRBJ1-2	NA	TGTGCCAGCAGCCTAACGAACTATGGCTACACCTTC	CASSLTNYGYTF
NA	TRBV27	TRBJ2-7	NA	TGTGCCAGCAGTTATAGGGTCTCCTACGAGCAGTACTTC	CASSYRVSYEQYF
NA	TRBV13	TRBJ1-6	NA	TGTGCCAGCAGCTTAGGCGAGGCAGGGAGGGTCTATAATTCACCCCTCCACTTT	CASSLGEAGRVYNSPLHF
NA	TRBV27	TRBJ1-2	TRBD1	TGTGCCAGCAGTTTATCTCTCGTCAGGGGGATCAAATATGGCTACACCTTC	CASSLSLVRGIKYGYTF
NA	TRBV2	TRBJ2-7	NA	TGTGCCAGCAGTGAAGCAGGGGCCGGTTACGAGCAGTACTTC	CASSEAGAGYEQYF